These T cell receptor beta chains were read from a single sample in a study of beta chain features in type 1 diabetes. Profiled with immunoSEQ multiplex PCR; TCRdb holds only in-frame clones, not every one. The sample lists a few hundred thousand clones, around 10% occurring once. The sample taken for sequencing was central memory CD4+ T cells from blood. The receptors here all came from a man aged 25-45 years with type 1 diabetes. Both conserved end residues are part of each CDR3. A D gene is named only where the DNA matches it firmly. Clone size is given for some rows only: seen once, a few or many times, or a class if the clone is expanded.

clone_size	j_call	d_call	v_call	cdr3_aa	cdr3_nt
.	TRBJ2-7	.	TRBV19	CASSNQGGYEQYF	TGTGCCAGTAGTAACCAGGGAGGCTACGAGCAGTACTTC
few	TRBJ2-3	.	TRBV6-5	CASTQTGSTDTQYF	TGTGCCAGCACCCAGACCGGATCCACAGATACGCAGTATTTT
.	TRBJ1-1	.	TRBV2	CASIQDQSTEAFF	TGTGCCAGCATCCAGGATCAAAGCACTGAAGCTTTCTTT
once	TRBJ1-5	.	TRBV11-2	CASSLARRGGQPQHF	TGTGCCAGCAGCTTAGCGAGAAGGGGCGGTCAGCCCCAGCATTTT
.	TRBJ2-7	.	TRBV14	CASSQVRQGHYEQYF	TGTGCCAGCAGCCAAGTACGGCAGGGGCACTACGAGCAGTACTTC
few	TRBJ2-3	.	TRBV6-5	CASSYSSPSTDTQYF	TGTGCCAGCAGTTACTCGAGCCCTAGCACAGATACGCAGTATTTT
many	TRBJ2-7	TRBD1	TRBV5-1	CASSAGQGYEQYF	TGCGCCAGCAGTGCGGGACAGGGCTACGAGCAGTACTTC
.	TRBJ1-6	TRBD1	TRBV10-3	CAIRGQGNSPLHF	TGTGCCATCAGAGGACAGGGGAATTCACCCCTCCACTTT
many	TRBJ2-7	TRBD2	TRBV11-2	CASSQVWGGSYEQYF	TGTGCCAGCAGCCAAGTCTGGGGGGGCTCCTACGAGCAGTACTTC
.	TRBJ1-5	.	TRBV11-3	CASSSQGRVDQPQHF	TGTGCCAGCAGCTCTCAGGGCCGAGTGGATCAGCCCCAGCATTTT
.	TRBJ2-7	.	TRBV7-2	CASSPRAGDTYEQYF	TGTGCCAGCAGTCCCCGGGCAGGCGATACCTACGAGCAGTACTTC
.	TRBJ1-3	.	TRBV18	CASSPLGPTSSGNTIYF	TGTGCCAGCTCACCCCTAGGACCGACGAGCTCTGGAAACACCATATATTTT
few	TRBJ1-5	TRBD1	TRBV5-1	CASSPGQGYQPQHF	TGCGCCAGCAGCCCTGGACAGGGATATCAGCCCCAGCATTTT
few	TRBJ2-1	.	TRBV5-4	CASSAEGSYNEQFF	TGTGCCAGCAGCGCTGAAGGCTCCTACAATGAGCAGTTCTTC
many	TRBJ2-1	TRBD2	TRBV14	CASSQVAGVGYGEQFF	TGTGCCAGCAGCCAAGTAGCGGGAGTCGGGTATGGTGAGCAGTTCTTC
.	TRBJ2-7	.	TRBV4-3	CASSQELTGSSYEQYF	TGCGCCAGCAGCCAAGAACTAACAGGGTCGTCCTACGAGCAGTACTTC
.	TRBJ1-2	.	TRBV6-6	CASIRDGNVNYGYTF	TGTGCCAGCATCCGGGACGGCAACGTTAACTATGGCTACACCTTC
few	TRBJ2-1	TRBD2	TRBV28	CASRTGGYNEQFF	TGTGCCAGCCGGACCGGGGGGTACAATGAGCAGTTCTTC
few	TRBJ2-1	TRBD2	TRBV10-3	CAISDGTSGNNEQFF	TGTGCCATCAGTGATGGCACTAGCGGAAACAATGAGCAGTTCTTC
few	TRBJ2-2	.	TRBV11-3	CASSLIGEGGELFF	TGTGCCAGCAGCTTAATAGGGGAAGGCGGGGAGCTGTTTTTT
few	TRBJ2-1	TRBD1	TRBV4-2	CASSFHRGDEQFF	TGTGCCAGCAGCTTTCACAGGGGCGATGAGCAGTTCTTC
many	TRBJ2-7	.	TRBV7-9	CASSLGTPPYEQYF	TGTGCCAGCAGCTTAGGAACACCTCCCTACGAGCAGTACTTC
few	TRBJ2-5	.	TRBV9	CASTPYQETQYF	TGTGCCAGCACTCCGTACCAAGAGACCCAGTACTTC
few	TRBJ2-1	.	TRBV7-9	CASSLTESSYNEQFF	TGTGCCAGCAGCTTAACGGAGAGCTCCTACAATGAGCAGTTCTTC
few	TRBJ2-5	TRBD2	TRBV5-4	CASSLTSGRVQETQYF	TGTGCCAGCAGCTTGACTAGCGGGAGGGTACAAGAGACCCAGTACTTC
few	TRBJ1-2	.	TRBV28	CASSEYNGYTF	TGTGCCAGCAGTGAATATAATGGCTACACCTTC
.	TRBJ1-2	.	TRBV28	CASSLRTEGGYTF	TGTGCCAGCAGTCTAAGGACGGAGGGCGGCTACACCTTC
.	TRBJ2-7	TRBD2	TRBV7-8	CASSSPGLAGGVVPYEQYF	TGTGCCAGCAGTTCTCCGGGACTAGCGGGAGGTGTTGTCCCCTACGAGCAGTACTTC
.	TRBJ2-5	.	TRBV5-1	CASAQGPAGETQYF	TGCGCCAGCGCCCAAGGTCCGGCTGGAGAGACCCAGTACTTC